This entry lists 15 T cell receptor beta chains sequenced from one sample in a study of blood T cell repertoires in COVID-19 (dated by TCRdb to the early 2020s). Receptor libraries were prepared by the immunoSEQ multiplex PCR assay. TCRdb limited this immuneACCESS table to in-frame rearrangements with V and J called. A share of clones is missing; checked studies link under half to unresolved V genes, and the rest is unexplained. For this sample the table gives more than 60,000 clones, of which roughly four fifths were detected only once. The ten largest clones add up to more than 9% of the sample. Sequencing was performed on peripheral blood. The receptors derive from a man in his fifties or sixties with acute or convalescent COVID-19.

The V gene is TRBV19, the J gene TRBJ1-1; 8 nucleotides align to TRBD1. CDR3 length: 16 residues. The germline V gene has CDR1 LNHDA and CDR2 SQIVND (reference sequence). J gave up 2 bases and V 5 bases, and 10 bases lay outside the gene matches. Here the CDR3 DNA reads TGTGCCAGTAGTTGGACAGGGTGGCCCTATAACACTGAAGCTTTCTTT. Translated: CASSWTGWPYNTEAFF. Together with reference TRBV19 and TRBJ1-1, the CDR3 gives the full variable domain: DGGITQSPKYLFRKEGQNVTLSCEQNLNHDAMYWYRQDPGQGLRLIYYSQIVNDFQKGDIAEGYSVSREKKESFPLTVTSAQKNPTAFYLCASSWTGWPYNTEAFFGQGTRLTVV.

This sequence joins TRBV18 and TRBJ2-5, with 7 bases fitting TRBD2. CDR3 length equals 13 residues. Germline lookup yields CDR1 KGHSH and CDR2 LQKENI. The J segment lost 4 bases and the V segment lost 3 bases, leaving 2 bases of the junction unmatched. CDR3 nucleotides: TGTGCCAGCTCACCGGGCGGGGGAGAGACCCAGTACTTC. Amino acid sequence: CASSPGGGETQYF. Filled out from reference TRBV18 and TRBJ2-5, the complete variable domain reads NAGVMQNPRHLVRRRGQEARLRCSPMKGHSHVYWYRQLPEEGLKFMVYLQKENIIDESGMPKERFSAEFPKEGPSILRIQQVVRGDSAAYFCASSPGGGETQYFGPGTRLLVL.

This chain links TRBV5-1 with TRBJ1-4; D remains ambiguous. The CDR3 is made up of 14 amino acids. In germline, CDR1 is SGHRS, CDR2 YFSETQ. Trimming removed 4 bases at V and 0 bases at J, with 7 bases between. The CDR3: CASSPLSTNEKLFF. The DNA for the CDR3 is TGCGCCAGCAGCCCCCTTTCAACTAATGAAAAACTGTTTTTT.

The V call is TRBV5-6, the J call TRBJ2-3; TRBD1 might be the D (5 bases). This CDR3 comprises 15 residues. The ends were cut back, 5 bases at V and 2 bases at J, with 15 bases in the middle. Germline V CDR1 and CDR2: SGHDT, YYEEEE. The chain's CDR3 is CASSVGPTTTDTQYF. For the CDR3, the DNA is TGTGCCAGCAGTGTGGGGCCTACGACCACAGATACGCAGTATTTT.

The chain employs TRBV7-9 and TRBJ2-7; 9 bases agree with TRBD2. CDR1 is SEHNR, CDR2 FQNEAQ, per germline (reference sequence). V was clipped by 8 bases and J by 1 base; unmatched bases: 9. The CDR3 spans 15 residues. CDR3 sequence reads: CASGDSGGHSYEQYF. DNA for the CDR3: TGTGCCAGCGGTGATAGCGGGGGCCATTCCTACGAGCAGTACTTC. The variable domain in full, completed from reference TRBV7-9 and TRBJ2-7, reads DTGVSQNPRHKITKRGQNVTFRCDPISEHNRLYWYRQTLGQGPEFLTYFQNEAQLEKSRLLSDRFSAERPKGSFSTLEIQRTEQGDSAMYLCASGDSGGHSYEQYFGPGTRLTVT.

The genes are TRBV27 and TRBJ2-5; D possibly corresponds to TRBD1 (5 bases). V was shortened by 2 bases and J by 4 bases, with 11 bases between the two germline ends. Germline V gene data show CDR1 as MNHEY and CDR2 as SMNVEV (reference sequence). The CDR3 totals 14 residues. For the CDR3, the DNA is TGTGCCAGCAGTTTAAGGTTGGGGCGAGAGACCCAGTACTTC. Protein: CASSLRLGRETQYF.

The V gene is TRBV5-6, the J gene TRBJ1-2; maybe TRBD1 (5 bases). Germline V CDR1 and CDR2: SGHDT, YYEEEE. The CDR3 runs 13 residues. V was clipped by 0 bases and J by 5 bases, with 8 bases between them. The CDR3 is CASSLGRGYGYTF. As DNA, the CDR3 is TGTGCCAGCAGCTTGGGACGGGGGTATGGCTACACCTTC.

The rearrangement links TRBV7-2 to TRBJ2-1, with 12 bases fitting TRBD2. Trimming removed 1 base from V and 3 bases from J; junction bases left unmatched: 7. The CDR3 sequence is 18 residues long. CDR1 and CDR2 from the germline V gene are SGHTA and FQGNSA. CDR3 nucleotide sequence: TGTGCCAGCAGCTTAGATGCGTCTAGCGGGAGGGACTACAATGAGCAGTTCTTC. It encodes CASSLDASSGRDYNEQFF.

A few counts support this clone. V and J are TRBV3-1 (or the pseudogene TRBV3-2) and TRBJ2-7, with D possibly being TRBD2 (5 bases). CDR1 and CDR2 (germline): LGHDT, YNNKEL (reference sequence). The CDR3 totals 14 residues. Trimming removed 3 bases at V and 3 bases at J, with 12 bases between. This CDR3 is CASSHTGKGYEQYF. CDR3 DNA sequence: TGTGCCAGCAGCCATACGGGGAAGGGCTACGAGCAGTACTTC.

The chain employs TRBV19 and TRBJ1-6; TRBD1 aligns across 8 bases. The trim removed 2 bases at V and 7 bases at J, leaving 4 bases unmatched. The CDR3 length is 15 residues. From germline, CDR1 is LNHDA and CDR2 SQIVND (reference sequence). CDR3 sequence reads: CASSITQGENSPLHF. The CDR3 DNA reads as TGTGCCAGTAGTATAACACAGGGGGAAAATTCACCCCTCCACTTT.

This chain uses TRBV7-3 with TRBJ2-3; D remains unclear. The CDR3 contains 13 residues. CDR1 is SGHTA, CDR2 FQGTGA, per germline. V gave up 6 bases and J gave up 0 bases, with 7 bases separating them. The CDR3 DNA is TGTGCCAGCAGGGTGACTAGCACAGATACGCAGTATTTT. Its translation is CASRVTSTDTQYF. Full variable domain (outside the CDR3, taken from reference TRBV7-3 and TRBJ2-3): GAGVSQTPSNKVTEKGKYVELRCDPISGHTALYWYRQSLGQGPEFLIYFQGTGAADDSGLPNDRFFAVRPEGSVSTLKIQRTERGDSAVYLCASRVTSTDTQYFGPGTRLTVL.

This chain joins TRBV7-9 and TRBJ2-2; a weak D match, TRBD1 (5 bases). V lost 11 bases and J lost 6, with 16 bases in between. The CDR3 runs 13 residues. The germline V gene encodes CDR1 SEHNR and CDR2 FQNEAQ (reference sequence). Here the CDR3 DNA reads TGTGCCTCCCGAAGGGGATCCCCCGGGGAGCTGTTTTTT. As protein: CASRRGSPGELFF.

The chain has TRBV2 and TRBJ1-5; a weak D match, TRBD1 (6 bases). Germline V gives CDR1 SNHLY, CDR2 FYNNEI. The V end lost 6 bases, the J end lost 4 bases, and 13 bases lay between the germline ends. There are 14 residues in the CDR3. The CDR3 region is CASSVDSPNQPQHF. The CDR3 DNA follows: TGTGCCAGCAGCGTGGACAGTCCTAATCAGCCCCAGCATTTT.

The V and J genes are TRBV5-1 and TRBJ2-1; D might be TRBD2 (6 bases). The CDR3 sequence is 16 residues long. Between the trimmed V and J ends, which lost 3 bases and 3 bases, there was a span of 16 bases. Germline V gene lookup returns CDR1 SGHRS and CDR2 YFSETQ. CDR3 coding DNA: TGCGCCAGCAGCTGGGGCAGGGTAGCGGACTACAATGAGCAGTTCTTC. Translated, it gives CASSWGRVADYNEQFF.

The chain combines TRBV28 with TRBJ1-5; 7 bases map to TRBD1. V shed 1 base and J 5 bases; nucleotides not matched to a gene: 8. There are 16 residues in the CDR3. Germline CDR1 and CDR2: MDHEN and SYDVKM. For the CDR3, the DNA is TGTGCCAGCAGTTTATCCCGGGACAGCAGAGATCAGCCCCAGCATTTT. This gives the protein CASSLSRDSRDQPQHF.